Sequencing of this T cell receptor beta chain was carried out in a study of control samples from healthy donors and cancer patients. Sequenced by immunoSEQ multiplex PCR; TCRdb stores in-frame clones only, minus some. This table holds 90,000 to 150,000 clones, about 91% found once. The length of the CDR3 is 14 residues. The germline CDR1 and CDR2 sequences are MNHEY and SVGAGI. V shed 5 bases, J shed 6 bases, and the junction held 5 bases outside the gene matches. This receptor was taken from a man aged 35 to 55 in good health. V and J are TRBV6-5 and TRBJ1-4; 8 bases map to TRBD1. The sample consisted of blood. The DNA for the CDR3 is TGTGCCAGCAGTCCAGGGGGCGTAGATGAAAAACTGTTTTTT. Residues: CASSPGGVDEKLFF.